The entry that follows covers one T cell receptor (beta chain) sequence. Antigen unknown. This sample was included in a study of PD-1 blockade in classical Hodgkin lymphoma. On the study more broadly: Patients were administered nivolumab (3 mg/kg intravenously) every 2 weeks.

Trimming left V 2 bases short and J 3 bases short, with 8 bases between. Germline values: CDR1 MNHEY, CDR2 SMNVEV (reference sequence). The CDR3 loop spans 14 amino acids. Study observations and caveats: Patients starting nivolumab less than 1 year after ASCT had lower diversity and were excluded from later analyses. Complete responders matched newly diagnosed patients in baseline diversity.

Method: immunoSEQ multiplex PCR; TCRdb's copy keeps in-frame clones and lacks some. The table has 7,500 to 8,500 clones, around 84% seen once. Following autologous stem cell transplantation, relapse occurred in every patient, and exposure to brentuximab vedotin varied. The study isolated CD8+ T cells from thawed PBMCs by magnetic negative selection. Under best response, outcomes were complete response, partial response or progressive disease. This clonotype originated in a human donor with classical Hodgkin lymphoma. The sample in question was CD8+ T cells from blood, obtained at baseline. This chain links TRBV27 with TRBJ2-1; D may be TRBD1 (5 bases). The CDR3 DNA is TGTGCCAGCAGTTTAGGGCAGGGCTACAATGAGCAGTTCTTC. Translated, it gives CASSLGQGYNEQFF.